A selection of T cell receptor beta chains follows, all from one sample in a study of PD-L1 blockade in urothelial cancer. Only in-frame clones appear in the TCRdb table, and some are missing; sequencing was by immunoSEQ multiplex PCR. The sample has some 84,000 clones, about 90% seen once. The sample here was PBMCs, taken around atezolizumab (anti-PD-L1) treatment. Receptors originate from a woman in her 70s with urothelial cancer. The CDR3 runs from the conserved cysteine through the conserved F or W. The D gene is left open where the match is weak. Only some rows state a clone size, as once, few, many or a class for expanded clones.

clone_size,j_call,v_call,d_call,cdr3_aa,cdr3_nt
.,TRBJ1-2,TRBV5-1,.,CASSRTGLDYGYTF,TGCGCCAGCAGCAGAACAGGGTTAGACTATGGCTACACCTTC
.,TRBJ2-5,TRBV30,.,CAWSVSERKTQYF,TGTGCCTGGAGTGTCTCCGAGAGAAAGACCCAGTACTTC
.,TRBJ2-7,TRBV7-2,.,CASSSRGVPYEQYF,TGTGCCAGCAGCTCCCGCGGGGTGCCCTACGAGCAGTACTTC
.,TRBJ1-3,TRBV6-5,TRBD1,CASSYSTGAGNTIYF,TGTGCCAGCAGTTACTCAACAGGGGCTGGAAACACCATATATTTT
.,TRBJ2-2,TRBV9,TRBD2,CASSVLGTSGGDRSTGELFF,TGTGCCAGCAGCGTTCTCGGGACTAGCGGGGGAGACAGGAGCACCGGGGAGCTGTTTTTT
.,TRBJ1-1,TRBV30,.,CALTGQGNTEAFF,TGTGCCTTGACAGGCCAGGGGAACACTGAAGCTTTCTTT
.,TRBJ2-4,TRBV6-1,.,CASSDSVSGAAKNIQYF,TGTGCCAGCAGTGATTCTGTGTCAGGGGCCGCCAAAAACATTCAGTACTTC
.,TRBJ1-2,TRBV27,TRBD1,CASSITGGGGYGYTF,TGTGCCAGCAGTATAACAGGGGGCGGCGGCTATGGCTACACCTTC
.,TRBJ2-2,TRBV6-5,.,CASSYGAGANTGELFF,TGTGCCAGCAGTTACGGGGCAGGGGCCAACACCGGGGAGCTGTTTTTT
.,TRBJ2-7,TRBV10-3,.,CAIGVEAGEQYF,TGTGCCATCGGTGTGGAGGCAGGCGAGCAGTACTTC
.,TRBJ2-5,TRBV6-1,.,CASSEDLQETQYF,TGTGCCAGCAGTGAGGACTTACAAGAGACCCAGTACTTC
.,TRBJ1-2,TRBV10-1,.,CASSPTGFGYGYTF,TGCGCCAGCAGTCCCACAGGGTTTGGCTATGGCTACACCTTC
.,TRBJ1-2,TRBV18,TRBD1,CASSLGQGANRAYGYTF,TGTGCCAGCTCACTCGGACAGGGGGCGAACCGAGCCTATGGCTACACCTTC
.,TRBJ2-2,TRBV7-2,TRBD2,CASSLATVASGDTGELFF,TGTGCCAGCAGCTTAGCGACAGTGGCTAGCGGGGACACCGGGGAGCTGTTTTTT
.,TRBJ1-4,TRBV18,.,CASSRAQPSTNEKLFF,TGTGCCAGCTCACGCGCACAGCCTTCAACTAATGAAAAACTGTTTTTT
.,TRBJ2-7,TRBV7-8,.,CASSFATDSYEQYF,TGTGCCAGCAGCTTTGCGACAGATAGCTACGAGCAGTACTTC
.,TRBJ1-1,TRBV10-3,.,CAIMAQNIQDTEAFF,TGTGCCATCATGGCTCAGAACATCCAGGACACTGAAGCTTTCTTT
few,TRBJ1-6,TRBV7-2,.,CASSFGGINSPLHF,TGTGCCAGCAGCTTTGGAGGGATCAATTCACCCCTCCACTTT
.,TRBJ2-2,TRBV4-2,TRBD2,CASSPRGSGRTGELFF,TGTGCCAGCAGCCCCCGGGGTAGCGGGAGAACCGGGGAGCTGTTTTTT
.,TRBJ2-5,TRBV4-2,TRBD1,CASSQGGQGAAVETQYF,TGTGCCAGCAGCCAAGGGGGCCAGGGGGCAGCAGTTGAAACCCAGTACTTC
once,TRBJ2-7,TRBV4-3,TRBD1,CASSHTGTGSYEQYF,TGCGCCAGCAGCCATACCGGGACAGGGTCCTACGAGCAGTACTTC
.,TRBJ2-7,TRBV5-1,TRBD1,CASSFGTEPYEQYF,TGCGCCAGCAGCTTCGGGACAGAACCCTACGAGCAGTACTTC
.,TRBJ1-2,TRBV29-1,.,CSVEKGGHDGYTF,TGCAGCGTTGAAAAGGGAGGGCACGATGGCTACACCTTC
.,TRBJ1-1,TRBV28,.,CASSPYRMNTEAFF,TGTGCCAGCAGCCCCTACAGAATGAACACTGAAGCTTTCTTT
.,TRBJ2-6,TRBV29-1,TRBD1,CSARTGENSGANVLTF,TGCAGCGCAAGGACAGGGGAGAACTCTGGGGCCAACGTCCTGACTTTC
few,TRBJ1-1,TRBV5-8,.,CASSLWGQTFDTEAFF,TGTGCCAGCAGCTTGTGGGGACAAACTTTTGACACTGAAGCTTTCTTT
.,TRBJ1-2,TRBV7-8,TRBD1,CASSSGQGYRYGYTF,TGTGCCAGCAGCTCGGGACAGGGGTATCGGTATGGCTACACCTTC
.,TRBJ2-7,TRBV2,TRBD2,CASRTGLAVSSYEQYF,TGTGCCAGCAGAACCGGACTAGCGGTTAGCTCCTACGAGCAGTACTTC
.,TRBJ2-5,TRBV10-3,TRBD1,CAISQGQGLETQYF,TGTGCCATCAGTCAGGGACAGGGCTTGGAGACCCAGTACTTC
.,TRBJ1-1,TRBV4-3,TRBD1,CASTPGQGAVRENTEAFF,TGCGCCAGCACACCGGGACAGGGGGCAGTAAGGGAAAACACTGAAGCTTTCTTT
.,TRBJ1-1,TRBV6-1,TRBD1,CASSVFYRGGTEAFF,TGTGCCAGCAGTGTATTCTACAGGGGCGGTACTGAAGCTTTCTTT
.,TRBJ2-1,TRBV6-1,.,CASRPGLGTNEQFF,TGTGCCAGCAGGCCAGGGCTTGGCACCAATGAGCAGTTCTTC
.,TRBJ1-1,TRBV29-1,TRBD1,CSYLQGRGEAFF,TGCAGCTATCTACAGGGGAGAGGTGAAGCTTTCTTT
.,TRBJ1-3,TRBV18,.,CASSPGQGTSGNTIYF,TGTGCCAGCTCACCCGGCCAGGGAACCTCTGGAAACACCATATATTTT
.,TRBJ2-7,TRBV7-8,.,CASSLPGTREQYF,TGTGCCAGCAGCTTACCCGGGACACGCGAGCAGTACTTC
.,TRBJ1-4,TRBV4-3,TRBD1,CASSLGDRGYEKLFF,TGCGCCAGCAGCCTAGGGGACAGGGGATATGAAAAACTGTTTTTT
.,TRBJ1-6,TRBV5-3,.,CARSFQRALVGSPLHF,TGTGCCAGAAGTTTTCAGCGGGCCCTGGTCGGTTCACCCCTCCACTTT
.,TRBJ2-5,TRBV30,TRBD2,CAWSHEASGSWETQYF,TGTGCCTGGAGTCACGAAGCTAGCGGGAGTTGGGAGACCCAGTACTTC
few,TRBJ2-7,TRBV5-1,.,CASRERPYEQYF,TGCGCCAGCAGGGAGCGGCCCTACGAGCAGTACTTC
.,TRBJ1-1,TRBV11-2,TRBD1,CASSLNTRTGAKNTEAFF,TGTGCCAGCAGCTTAAACACTAGGACAGGGGCAAAGAACACTGAAGCTTTCTTT
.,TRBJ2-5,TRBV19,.,CASSRRGRRATQYF,TGTGCCAGTAGCCGGCGAGGGCGCCGTGCGACCCAGTACTTC
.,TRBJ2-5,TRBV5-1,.,CASSLEPGTETQYF,TGCGCCAGCAGCTTGGAGCCGGGTACGGAGACCCAGTACTTC
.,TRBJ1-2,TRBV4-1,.,CASSQDARNYGYTF,TGCGCCAGCAGCCAAGATGCCAGAAACTATGGCTACACCTTC
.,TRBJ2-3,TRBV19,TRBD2,CATSGWFRTSGAVEYF,TGTGCCACCTCAGGGTGGTTTCGGACTAGCGGGGCCGTGGAGTATTTT
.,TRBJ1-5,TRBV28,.,CASSIPQRLLQPQHF,TGTGCCAGCAGTATCCCCCAGCGGTTGTTGCAGCCCCAGCATTTT
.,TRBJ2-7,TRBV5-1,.,CASSSIDGGRNEQYF,TGCGCCAGCAGCTCTATAGACGGGGGTAGGAACGAGCAGTACTTC